Listed below are T cell receptor beta chains from one sample, sequenced in a study of OX40 agonist ivuxolimab in advanced cancers. Measured with immunoSEQ multiplex PCR; TCRdb has only the in-frame clones, and not every one. The sample shows around 81,000 clones, around 84% of them seen only once. Source: CD4+ or CD8+ T cells sorted from blood, taken in a trial of the OX40 agonist ivuxolimab. Receptor source: an adult with an advanced solid tumor such as melanoma, head and neck, liver or kidney cancer. Both conserved end residues are part of each CDR3. The order of the fields is V gene, D gene, clone size, J gene, CDR3 protein, CDR3 DNA. A D gene is named only where the DNA matches it firmly. A row's size may be missing; if present it is once, few, many or a size class.

V: TRBV7-3
D: -
size: -
J: TRBJ2-1
CDR3: CASSSGPGDEQFF
DNA: TGTGCCAGCAGCTCTGGCCCCGGCGATGAGCAGTTCTTC

V: TRBV7-9
D: TRBD1
size: -
J: TRBJ1-1
CDR3: CASSLLGTGGDTEAFF
DNA: TGTGCCAGCAGCTTATTGGGGACAGGGGGGGACACTGAAGCTTTCTTT

V: TRBV9
D: -
size: -
J: TRBJ2-5
CDR3: CASSVGGLQETQYF
DNA: TGTGCCAGCAGCGTGGGGGGGCTTCAAGAGACCCAGTACTTC

V: TRBV28
D: -
size: -
J: TRBJ2-7
CDR3: CASSELPTEFNEQYF
DNA: TGTGCCAGCAGTGAACTCCCTACTGAATTCAACGAGCAGTACTTC

V: TRBV5-4
D: -
size: -
J: TRBJ2-1
CDR3: CASSFGVYNEQFF
DNA: TGTGCCAGCAGCTTCGGGGTCTACAATGAGCAGTTCTTC

V: TRBV4-2
D: TRBD2
size: -
J: TRBJ2-7
CDR3: CASSQAEGLVGHEQYF
DNA: TGTGCCAGCAGCCAAGCAGAGGGACTAGTGGGCCACGAGCAGTACTTC

V: TRBV19
D: TRBD1
size: -
J: TRBJ2-7
CDR3: CASSMGQGLYEQYF
DNA: TGTGCCAGTAGTATGGGACAGGGTTTATACGAGCAGTACTTC

V: TRBV21-1
D: -
size: -
J: TRBJ2-3
CDR3: CASSWTSGTRSTTDTQYF
DNA: TGTGCCAGCAGCTGGACTAGCGGGACGCGCTCGACCACAGATACGCAGTATTTT

V: TRBV28
D: TRBD2
size: -
J: TRBJ2-5
CDR3: CASSPGLGQETQYF
DNA: TGTGCCAGCAGTCCCGGACTAGGCCAAGAGACCCAGTACTTC

V: TRBV19
D: -
size: -
J: TRBJ1-5
CDR3: CASRYSNQPQHF
DNA: TGTGCCAGTAGGTATAGCAATCAGCCCCAGCATTTT

V: TRBV11-2
D: -
size: -
J: TRBJ2-1
CDR3: CASSWPDLNNEQFF
DNA: TGTGCCAGCAGTTGGCCGGATCTTAACAATGAGCAGTTCTTC

V: TRBV7-2
D: TRBD1
size: -
J: TRBJ1-5
CDR3: CASSFRTGGYQPQHF
DNA: TGTGCCAGCAGCTTTAGGACAGGGGGGTATCAGCCCCAGCATTTT

V: TRBV2
D: -
size: -
J: TRBJ2-3
CDR3: CASRENRVFVTDTQYF
DNA: TGTGCCAGCAGAGAAAACAGGGTGTTTGTGACAGATACGCAGTATTTT

V: TRBV19
D: -
size: -
J: TRBJ1-1
CDR3: CASSGGRVTEAFF
DNA: TGTGCCAGTAGTGGGGGCCGGGTAACTGAAGCTTTCTTT

V: TRBV9
D: TRBD2
size: -
J: TRBJ2-1
CDR3: CASSVGGKRLAGNNNEQFF
DNA: TGTGCCAGCAGCGTAGGGGGGAAGAGACTAGCGGGCAATAACAATGAGCAGTTCTTC

V: TRBV7-6
D: -
size: -
J: TRBJ1-4
CDR3: CASRPGATNEKLFF
DNA: TGTGCCAGCAGACCAGGGGCAACTAATGAAAAACTGTTTTTT

V: TRBV6-5
D: -
size: -
J: TRBJ2-1
CDR3: CASSYSGANEQFF
DNA: TGTGCCAGCAGTTACTCAGGGGCCAATGAGCAGTTCTTC

V: TRBV15
D: TRBD1
size: -
J: TRBJ2-7
CDR3: CATSRIPGQPYEQYF
DNA: TGTGCCACCAGCAGAATACCGGGACAGCCCTACGAGCAGTACTTC

V: TRBV5-5
D: -
size: -
J: TRBJ1-4
CDR3: CASSLEGRLGEKLFF
DNA: TGTGCCAGCAGCTTGGAAGGGAGGCTAGGAGAAAAACTGTTTTTT

V: TRBV7-2
D: TRBD2
size: few
J: TRBJ2-3
CDR3: CASSPRGAGGSTDTQYF
DNA: TGTGCCAGCAGCCCAAGGGGAGCGGGGGGAAGCACAGATACGCAGTATTTT

V: TRBV15
D: -
size: -
J: TRBJ1-2
CDR3: CATGETLTAGYGYTF
DNA: TGTGCCACCGGGGAGACCCTCACGGCGGGCTATGGCTACACCTTC

V: TRBV15
D: -
size: -
J: TRBJ2-3
CDR3: CATSPNWGQAADTQYF
DNA: TGTGCCACCAGCCCAAACTGGGGCCAGGCCGCAGATACGCAGTATTTT

V: TRBV7-9
D: TRBD2
size: once
J: TRBJ2-4
CDR3: CASSLWGSGSKNIQYF
DNA: TGTGCCAGCAGCTTGTGGGGGAGCGGGAGCAAAAACATTCAGTACTTC

V: TRBV9
D: -
size: few
J: TRBJ2-1
CDR3: CASSVGTAGEQFF
DNA: TGTGCCAGCAGCGTAGGAACTGCGGGTGAGCAGTTCTTC

V: TRBV21-1
D: -
size: -
J: TRBJ1-2
CDR3: CASSPPTTGRYGYTF
DNA: TGTGCCAGCAGCCCACCGACGACAGGGCGGTATGGCTACACCTTC

V: TRBV6-5
D: -
size: -
J: TRBJ2-1
CDR3: CASSPGDNEQFF
DNA: TGTGCCAGCAGTCCCGGGGACAATGAGCAGTTCTTC

V: TRBV5-8
D: -
size: -
J: TRBJ2-3
CDR3: CASSRSTDTQYF
DNA: TGTGCCAGCTCCCGGAGCACAGATACGCAGTATTTT

V: TRBV9
D: TRBD1
size: -
J: TRBJ2-5
CDR3: CASSATGIQETQYF
DNA: TGTGCCAGCAGCGCGACAGGGATTCAAGAGACCCAGTACTTC

V: TRBV28
D: TRBD2
size: -
J: TRBJ2-1
CDR3: CASRADPRGDEQFF
DNA: TGTGCCAGCAGAGCGGACCCGCGGGGGGATGAGCAGTTCTTC

V: TRBV5-6
D: TRBD1
size: -
J: TRBJ1-1
CDR3: CASSYGQGAWRDTEAFF
DNA: TGTGCCAGCAGCTATGGACAGGGGGCATGGCGGGACACTGAAGCTTTCTTT

V: TRBV11-2
D: TRBD1
size: -
J: TRBJ1-5
CDR3: CASSEDRGGQPQHF
DNA: TGTGCCAGCAGCGAAGACAGGGGTGGGCAGCCCCAGCATTTT

V: TRBV7-8
D: -
size: -
J: TRBJ1-5
CDR3: CASSYLPLLGSNQPQHF
DNA: TGTGCCAGCAGTTATCTCCCCCTATTGGGTAGCAATCAGCCCCAGCATTTT

V: TRBV25-1
D: TRBD1
size: once
J: TRBJ1-1
CDR3: CASGYGQDLAEAFF
DNA: TGTGCCAGCGGCTACGGACAGGATTTGGCTGAAGCTTTCTTT

V: TRBV5-1
D: -
size: few
J: TRBJ2-2
CDR3: CASSLQGNANTGELFF
DNA: TGCGCCAGCAGCTTGCAAGGCAATGCGAACACCGGGGAGCTGTTTTTT

V: TRBV11-3
D: -
size: -
J: TRBJ2-3
CDR3: CASSWTTSTDTQYF
DNA: TGTGCCAGCAGCTGGACTACTAGCACAGATACGCAGTATTTT

V: TRBV5-6
D: TRBD1
size: once
J: TRBJ2-7
CDR3: CASSLQGTGDSYEQYF
DNA: TGTGCCAGCAGCTTACAGGGGACAGGGGACTCCTACGAGCAGTACTTC

V: TRBV5-6
D: TRBD1
size: -
J: TRBJ1-1
CDR3: CASSSWGTGEWGSTEAFF
DNA: TGTGCCAGCAGCTCCTGGGGCACAGGGGAGTGGGGAAGTACTGAAGCTTTCTTT

V: TRBV2
D: -
size: -
J: TRBJ1-3
CDR3: CASSEDGRNTIYF
DNA: TGTGCCAGCAGTGAAGACGGGAGAAACACCATATATTTT

V: TRBV4-2
D: -
size: -
J: TRBJ2-5
CDR3: CASSQERETQYF
DNA: TGTGCCAGCAGCCAAGAGCGGGAGACCCAGTACTTC

V: TRBV19
D: -
size: once
J: TRBJ1-5
CDR3: CASSIIGASNQPQHF
DNA: TGTGCCAGTAGTATAATAGGGGCCAGCAATCAGCCCCAGCATTTT

V: TRBV11-1
D: -
size: once
J: TRBJ2-7
CDR3: CASSLDRPSSYEQYF
DNA: TGTGCCAGCAGTCTCGACAGGCCGAGCTCCTACGAGCAGTACTTC

V: TRBV27
D: TRBD2
size: -
J: TRBJ2-3
CDR3: CASSLAGLGGGHTDTQYF
DNA: TGTGCCAGCAGTTTAGCCGGACTAGGCGGAGGGCACACAGATACGCAGTATTTT

V: TRBV5-6
D: -
size: -
J: TRBJ2-1
CDR3: CASSNRPFRSNEQFF
DNA: TGTGCCAGCAGCAACCGACCCTTTCGCTCCAATGAGCAGTTCTTC

V: TRBV7-2
D: -
size: -
J: TRBJ2-5
CDR3: CASSYDLQETQYF
DNA: TGTGCCAGCAGCTATGACCTCCAAGAGACCCAGTACTTC

V: TRBV6-6
D: TRBD1
size: once
J: TRBJ2-1
CDR3: CASSSPQGTGANEQFF
DNA: TGTGCCAGCAGTTCCCCCCAAGGGACAGGGGCCAATGAGCAGTTCTTC

V: TRBV7-8
D: -
size: -
J: TRBJ1-3
CDR3: CASSRSQGNTIYF
DNA: TGTGCCAGCAGCCGCAGTCAAGGAAACACCATATATTTT

V: TRBV27
D: -
size: -
J: TRBJ2-1
CDR3: CASSFRTYNEQFF
DNA: TGTGCCAGCAGCTTCCGGACTTACAATGAGCAGTTCTTC

V: TRBV4-2
D: -
size: -
J: TRBJ2-5
CDR3: CASSQDLTGFLQETQYF
DNA: TGTGCCAGCAGCCAAGATCTGACAGGCTTTTTACAAGAGACCCAGTACTTC

V: TRBV19
D: -
size: -
J: TRBJ2-6
CDR3: CASSRQGLISGANVLTF
DNA: TGTGCCAGTAGTCGGCAGGGTCTCATCTCTGGGGCCAACGTCCTGACTTTC

V: TRBV28
D: TRBD1
size: -
J: TRBJ1-1
CDR3: CASSSGQGAGIPQKAFF
DNA: TGTGCCAGCAGTTCGGGACAGGGGGCCGGAATCCCCCAAAAGGCTTTCTTT

V: TRBV28
D: -
size: -
J: TRBJ1-4
CDR3: CASSPPTGWATNEKLFF
DNA: TGTGCCAGCAGTCCACCTACAGGGTGGGCAACTAATGAAAAACTGTTTTTT

V: TRBV5-4
D: -
size: -
J: TRBJ2-2
CDR3: CASSLTGAGELFF
DNA: TGTGCCAGCAGCCTGACAGGCGCCGGGGAGCTGTTTTTT

V: TRBV19
D: TRBD1
size: -
J: TRBJ1-2
CDR3: CASSTGTGLIYGYTF
DNA: TGTGCCAGTAGTACCGGGACAGGGTTAATCTATGGCTACACCTTC

V: TRBV5-1
D: -
size: few
J: TRBJ1-1
CDR3: CASCTGSGTEAFF
DNA: TGCGCCAGCTGCACAGGGTCGGGCACTGAAGCTTTCTTT

V: TRBV5-1
D: -
size: -
J: TRBJ2-2
CDR3: CASSRGETGELFF
DNA: TGCGCCAGCAGCCGGGGTGAGACCGGGGAGCTGTTTTTT

V: TRBV10-1
D: -
size: -
J: TRBJ1-5
CDR3: CASSEVGQPQHF
DNA: TGCGCCAGCAGCGAGGTAGGGCAGCCCCAGCATTTT

V: TRBV19
D: -
size: -
J: TRBJ2-1
CDR3: CASSIARGGRGGGEQFF
DNA: TGTGCCAGTAGTATCGCTCGAGGGGGAAGGGGAGGCGGAGAGCAGTTCTTC

V: TRBV7-2
D: -
size: -
J: TRBJ2-1
CDR3: CASSSKVLRSYNEQFF
DNA: TGTGCCAGCAGCTCAAAGGTACTTCGCTCCTACAATGAGCAGTTCTTC

V: TRBV19
D: -
size: once
J: TRBJ1-1
CDR3: CASGSAPISRTEAFF
DNA: TGTGCCAGTGGCTCGGCCCCCATATCCCGAACTGAAGCTTTCTTT